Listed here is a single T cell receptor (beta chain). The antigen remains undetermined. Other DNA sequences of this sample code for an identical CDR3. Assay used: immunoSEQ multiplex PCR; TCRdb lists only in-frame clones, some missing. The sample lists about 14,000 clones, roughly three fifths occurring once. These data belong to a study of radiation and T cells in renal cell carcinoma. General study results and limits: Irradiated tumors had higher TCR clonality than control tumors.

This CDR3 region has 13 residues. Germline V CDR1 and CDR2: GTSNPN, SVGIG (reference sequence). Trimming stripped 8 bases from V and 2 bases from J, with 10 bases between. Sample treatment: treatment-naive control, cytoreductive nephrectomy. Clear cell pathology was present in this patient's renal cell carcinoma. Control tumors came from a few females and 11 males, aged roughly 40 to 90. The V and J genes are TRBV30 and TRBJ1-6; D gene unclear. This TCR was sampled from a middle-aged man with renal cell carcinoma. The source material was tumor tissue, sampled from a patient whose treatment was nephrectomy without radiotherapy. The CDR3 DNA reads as TGTGCCCAACGACTTACCTATAATTCACCCCTCCACTTT. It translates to CAQRLTYNSPLHF.